The present T cell receptor beta chain was sequenced within a study of T cells in tumors after PD-1 blockade. About the research overall: Daily vismodegib 150 mg continued in a subset of anti-PD-1-treated patients.

The table lists this clone with a few counts. Its specificity is not known. Study conclusions and caveats: Clonal replacement was seen across treatment, not between pre-treatment samples.

Assay: immunoSEQ multiplex PCR; the TCRdb copy retains only in-frame clones and omits some. The repertoire includes around 12,000 clones, 55% to 80% of them detected once, and around a quarter sits in the top ten. V dropped 2 bases and J dropped 7; count of bases not matched to a gene: 7. The germline CDR1 and CDR2 sequences are SGHAT and FQNNGV. This CDR3 spans 15 amino acids. This TCR was recovered from a human donor with cutaneous squamous cell carcinoma. The specimen comprised tumor tissue, sampled before anti-PD-1 treatment. The chain is built from TRBV11-2 and TRBJ2-3, with TRBD1 matching over 9 bases. The chain's CDR3 is CASSLQHRGLNTQYF. CDR3 DNA: TGTGCCAGCAGCTTACAACACAGGGGGCTAAATACGCAGTATTTT.